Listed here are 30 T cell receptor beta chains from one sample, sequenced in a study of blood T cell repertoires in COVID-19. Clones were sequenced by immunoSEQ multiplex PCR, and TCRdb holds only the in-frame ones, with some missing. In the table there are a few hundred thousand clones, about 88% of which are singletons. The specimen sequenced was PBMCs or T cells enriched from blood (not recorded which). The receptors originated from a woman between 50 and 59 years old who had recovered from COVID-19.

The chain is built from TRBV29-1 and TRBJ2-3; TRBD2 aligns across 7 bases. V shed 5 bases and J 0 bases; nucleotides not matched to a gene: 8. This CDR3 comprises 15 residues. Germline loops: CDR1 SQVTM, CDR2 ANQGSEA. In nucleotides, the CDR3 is TGCAGCGTTCCGCCCGGGAGGACGAGCACAGATACGCAGTATTTT. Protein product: CSVPPGRTSTDTQYF.

The CDR3 sequence is CASSQDSPGYNEQFF. DNA for the CDR3: TGCGCCAGCAGCCAGGACAGCCCCGGATACAATGAGCAGTTCTTC. The gene calls are TRBV5-1 and TRBJ2-1, with TRBD1 as a possible D gene (6 bases). The CDR3 is made up of 15 amino acids. V gave up 4 bases and J gave up 4 bases, with 15 bases separating them. The germline CDR1 and CDR2 sequences are SGHRS and YFSETQ.

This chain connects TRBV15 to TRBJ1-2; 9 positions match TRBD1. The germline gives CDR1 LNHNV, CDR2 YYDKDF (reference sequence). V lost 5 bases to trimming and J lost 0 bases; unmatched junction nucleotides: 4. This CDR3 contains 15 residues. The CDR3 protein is CATSRDRVPNYGYTF. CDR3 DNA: TGTGCCACCAGCCGGGACAGGGTCCCTAACTATGGCTACACCTTC.

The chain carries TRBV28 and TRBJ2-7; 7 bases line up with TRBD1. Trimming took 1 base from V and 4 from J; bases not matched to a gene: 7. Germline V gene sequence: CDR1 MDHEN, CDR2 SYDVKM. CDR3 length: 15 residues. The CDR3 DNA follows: TGTGCCAGCAGTTTATCGTTAACAGGGGCTTACGAGCAGTACTTC. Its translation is CASSLSLTGAYEQYF.

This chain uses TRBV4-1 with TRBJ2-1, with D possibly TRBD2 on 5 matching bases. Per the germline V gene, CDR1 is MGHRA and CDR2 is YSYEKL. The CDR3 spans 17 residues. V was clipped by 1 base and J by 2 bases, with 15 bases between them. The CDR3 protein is CASSQGDGRPPYNEQFF. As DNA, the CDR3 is TGCGCCAGCAGCCAAGGTGATGGGAGACCCCCCTACAATGAGCAGTTCTTC.

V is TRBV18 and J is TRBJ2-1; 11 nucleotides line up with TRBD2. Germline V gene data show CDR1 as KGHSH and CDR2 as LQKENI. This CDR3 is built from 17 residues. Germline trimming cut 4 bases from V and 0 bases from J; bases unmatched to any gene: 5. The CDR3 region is CASSLPGLADSYNEQFF. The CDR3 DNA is TGTGCCAGCTCACTACCGGGACTAGCGGACTCCTACAATGAGCAGTTCTTC.

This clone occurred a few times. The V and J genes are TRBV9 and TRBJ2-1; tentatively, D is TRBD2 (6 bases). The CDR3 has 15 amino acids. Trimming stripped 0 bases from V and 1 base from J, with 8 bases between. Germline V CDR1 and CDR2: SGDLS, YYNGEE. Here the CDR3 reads CASSVGGTSYNEQFF. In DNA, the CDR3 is TGTGCCAGCAGCGTAGGCGGGACTTCCTACAATGAGCAGTTCTTC. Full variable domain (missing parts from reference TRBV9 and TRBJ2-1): DSGVTQTPKHLITATGQRVTLRCSPRSGDLSVYWYQQSLDQGLQFLIQYYNGEERAKGNILERFSAQQFPDLHSELNLSSLELGDSALYFCASSVGGTSYNEQFFGPGTRLTVL.

The CDR3 sequence is CASRFSGTAYEQYF. CDR3 DNA sequence: TGTGCCAGTAGATTCTCCGGGACAGCCTACGAGCAGTACTTC. The V and J genes are TRBV19 and TRBJ2-7, with TRBD1 matching over 7 bases. The CDR3 has 14 amino acids. With V trimmed by 6 bases and J by 2 bases, 7 bases remained unmatched. Germline CDR1 LNHDA, CDR2 SQIVND (reference sequence). Filled out from reference TRBV19 and TRBJ2-7, the complete variable domain reads DGGITQSPKYLFRKEGQNVTLSCEQNLNHDAMYWYRQDPGQGLRLIYYSQIVNDFQKGDIAEGYSVSREKKESFPLTVTSAQKNPTAFYLCASRFSGTAYEQYFGPGTRLTVT.

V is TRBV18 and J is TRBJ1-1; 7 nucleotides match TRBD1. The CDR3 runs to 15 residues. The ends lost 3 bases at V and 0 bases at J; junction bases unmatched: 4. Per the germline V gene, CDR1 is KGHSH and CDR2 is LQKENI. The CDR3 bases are TGTGCCAGCTCACCGTCGGACAGGATGAACACTGAAGCTTTCTTT. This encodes CASSPSDRMNTEAFF.

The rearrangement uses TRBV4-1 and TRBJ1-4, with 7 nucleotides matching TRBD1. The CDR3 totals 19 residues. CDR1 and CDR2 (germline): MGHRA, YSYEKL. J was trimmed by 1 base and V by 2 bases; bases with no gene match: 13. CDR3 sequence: CASSQPSLGQRLTNEKLFF. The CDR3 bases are TGCGCCAGCAGCCAACCGTCACTGGGACAGCGCCTAACTAATGAAAAACTGTTTTTT.

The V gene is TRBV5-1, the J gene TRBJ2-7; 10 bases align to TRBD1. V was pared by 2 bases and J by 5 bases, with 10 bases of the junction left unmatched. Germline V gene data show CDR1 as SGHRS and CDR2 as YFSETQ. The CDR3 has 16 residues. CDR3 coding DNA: TGCGCCAGCAGCTTAACCGCCGGGACAGGGGTTCACGAGCAGTACTTC. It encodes CASSLTAGTGVHEQYF.

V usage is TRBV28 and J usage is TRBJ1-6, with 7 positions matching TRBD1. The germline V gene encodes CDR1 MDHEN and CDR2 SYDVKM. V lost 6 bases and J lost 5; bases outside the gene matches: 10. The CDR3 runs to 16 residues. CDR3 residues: CASSPSRGSHNSPLHF. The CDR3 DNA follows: TGTGCCAGCAGCCCATCCAGGGGGTCACATAATTCACCCCTCCACTTT. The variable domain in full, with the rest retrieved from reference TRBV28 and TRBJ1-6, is DVKVTQSSRYLVKRTGEKVFLECVQDMDHENMFWYRQDPGLGLRLIYFSYDVKMKEKGDIPEGYSVSREKKERFSLILESASTNQTSMYLCASSPSRGSHNSPLHFGNGTRLTVT.

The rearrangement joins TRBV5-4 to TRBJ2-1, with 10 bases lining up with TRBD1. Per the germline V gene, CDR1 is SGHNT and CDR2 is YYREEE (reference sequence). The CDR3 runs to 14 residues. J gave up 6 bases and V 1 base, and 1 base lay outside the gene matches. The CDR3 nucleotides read TGTGCCAGCAGCTTGAGGACAGGGGGCAATGAGCAGTTCTTC. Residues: CASSLRTGGNEQFF.

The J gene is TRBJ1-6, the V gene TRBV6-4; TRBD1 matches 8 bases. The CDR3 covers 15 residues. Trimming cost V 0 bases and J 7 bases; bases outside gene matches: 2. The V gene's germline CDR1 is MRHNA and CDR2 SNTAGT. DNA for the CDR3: TGTGCCAGCAGTGACTCGAACAGGGGGAATTCACCCCTCCACTTT. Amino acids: CASSDSNRGNSPLHF.

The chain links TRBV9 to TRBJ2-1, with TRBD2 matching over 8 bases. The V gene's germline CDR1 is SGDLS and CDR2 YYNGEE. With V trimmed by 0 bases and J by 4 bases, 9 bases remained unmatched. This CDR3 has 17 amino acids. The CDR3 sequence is CASSVVGSSGSYNEQFF. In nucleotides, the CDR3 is TGTGCCAGCAGCGTAGTTGGTTCAAGCGGGAGTTACAATGAGCAGTTCTTC. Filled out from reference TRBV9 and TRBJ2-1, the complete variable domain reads DSGVTQTPKHLITATGQRVTLRCSPRSGDLSVYWYQQSLDQGLQFLIQYYNGEERAKGNILERFSAQQFPDLHSELNLSSLELGDSALYFCASSVVGSSGSYNEQFFGPGTRLTVL.

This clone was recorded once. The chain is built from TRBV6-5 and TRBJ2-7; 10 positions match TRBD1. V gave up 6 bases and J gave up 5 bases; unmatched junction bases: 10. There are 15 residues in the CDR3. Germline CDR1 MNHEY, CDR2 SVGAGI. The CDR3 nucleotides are TGTGCCAGCAGGTCCGCCGGGACAGGGGAAAACGAGCAGTACTTC. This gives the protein CASRSAGTGENEQYF.

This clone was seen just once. CDR3 sequence (DNA): TGTGCCAGCAGCTTCCTCCTGACACGCAATGAGCAGTTCTTC. This encodes CASSFLLTRNEQFF. The V call is TRBV7-2, the J call TRBJ2-1; no firm D call. Germline lookup yields CDR1 SGHTA and CDR2 FQGNSA. The CDR3 runs 14 residues. Trimming shortened V by 3 bases and J by 6 bases, and 12 bases separated the two germline ends.

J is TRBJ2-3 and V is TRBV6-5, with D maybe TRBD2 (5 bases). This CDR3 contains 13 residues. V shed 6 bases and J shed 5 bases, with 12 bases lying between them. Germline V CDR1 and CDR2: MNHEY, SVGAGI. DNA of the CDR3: TGTGCCAGCAGCTGGGAGTATGGAGATACGCAGTATTTT. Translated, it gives CASSWEYGDTQYF.

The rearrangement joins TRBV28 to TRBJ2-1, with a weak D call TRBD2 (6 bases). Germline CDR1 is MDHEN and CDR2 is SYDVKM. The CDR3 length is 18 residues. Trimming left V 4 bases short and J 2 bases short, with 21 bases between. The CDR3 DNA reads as TGTGCCAGCAGTTATACTAGCTGGACTACTGAGGCCTACAATGAGCAGTTCTTC. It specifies CASSYTSWTTEAYNEQFF.

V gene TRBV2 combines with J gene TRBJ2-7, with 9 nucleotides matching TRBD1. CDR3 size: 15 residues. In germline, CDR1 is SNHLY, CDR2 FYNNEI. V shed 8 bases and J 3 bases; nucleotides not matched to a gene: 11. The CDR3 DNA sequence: TGTGCCAGCCACTTTGTTACGGGACAGGGCTACGAGCAGTACTTC. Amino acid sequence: CASHFVTGQGYEQYF. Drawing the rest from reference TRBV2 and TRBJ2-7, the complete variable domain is EPEVTQTPSHQVTQMGQEVILRCVPISNHLYFYWYRQILGQKVEFLVSFYNNEISEKSEIFDDQFSVERPDGSNFTLKIRSTKLEDSAMYFCASHFVTGQGYEQYFGPGTRLTVT.

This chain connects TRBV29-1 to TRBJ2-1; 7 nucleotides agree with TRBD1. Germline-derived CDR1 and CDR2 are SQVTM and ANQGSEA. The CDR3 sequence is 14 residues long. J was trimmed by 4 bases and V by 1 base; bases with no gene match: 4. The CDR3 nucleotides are TGCAGCGTTGAAGGGACAGGAGCGTACAATGAGCAGTTCTTC. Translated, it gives CSVEGTGAYNEQFF.

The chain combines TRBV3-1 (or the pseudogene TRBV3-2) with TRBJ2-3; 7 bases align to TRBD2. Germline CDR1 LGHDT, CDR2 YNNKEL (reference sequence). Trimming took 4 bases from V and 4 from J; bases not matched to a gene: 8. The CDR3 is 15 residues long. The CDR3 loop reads CASSPRLAESDTQYF. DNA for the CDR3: TGTGCCAGCAGCCCACGACTAGCAGAGTCAGATACGCAGTATTTT.

For the CDR3, the DNA is TGTGCCAGCAGCCCCCCGAGCGGCACCATATATTTT. Translation gives CASSPPSGTIYF. The chain links TRBV7-9 to TRBJ1-3, with D uncertain. CDR1 and CDR2 (germline): SEHNR, FQNEAQ (reference sequence). The CDR3 length is 12 residues. Trimming cost V 5 bases and J 9 bases, with 11 bases left between them. Full variable domain (missing parts from reference TRBV7-9 and TRBJ1-3): DTGVSQNPRHKITKRGQNVTFRCDPISEHNRLYWYRQTLGQGPEFLTYFQNEAQLEKSRLLSDRFSAERPKGSFSTLEIQRTEQGDSAMYLCASSPPSGTIYFGEGSWLTVV.

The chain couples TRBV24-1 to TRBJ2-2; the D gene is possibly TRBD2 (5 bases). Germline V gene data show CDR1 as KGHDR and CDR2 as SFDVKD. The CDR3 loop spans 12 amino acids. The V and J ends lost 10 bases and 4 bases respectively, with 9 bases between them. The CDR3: CATGVGTGELFF. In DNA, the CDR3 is TGTGCCACGGGAGTTGGCACCGGGGAGCTGTTTTTT.

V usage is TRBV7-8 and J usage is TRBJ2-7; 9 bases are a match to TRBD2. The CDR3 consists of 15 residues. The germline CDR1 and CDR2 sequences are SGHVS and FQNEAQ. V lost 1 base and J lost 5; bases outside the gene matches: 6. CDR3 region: CASSLVWLAGHEQYF. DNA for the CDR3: TGTGCCAGCAGCTTAGTTTGGCTAGCGGGACACGAGCAGTACTTC.

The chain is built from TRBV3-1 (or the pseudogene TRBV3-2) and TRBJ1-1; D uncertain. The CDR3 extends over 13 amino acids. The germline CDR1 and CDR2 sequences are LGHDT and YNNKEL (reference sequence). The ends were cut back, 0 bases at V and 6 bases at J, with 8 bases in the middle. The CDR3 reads CASSQDEAAEAFF. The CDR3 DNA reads TGTGCCAGCAGCCAAGATGAGGCAGCTGAAGCTTTCTTT.

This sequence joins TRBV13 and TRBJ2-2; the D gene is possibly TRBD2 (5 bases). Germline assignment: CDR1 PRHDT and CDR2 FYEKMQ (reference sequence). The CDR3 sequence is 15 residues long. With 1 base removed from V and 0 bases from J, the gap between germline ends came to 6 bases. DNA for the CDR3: TGTGCCAGCAGCTTAGCGGGATCGAACACCGGGGAGCTGTTTTTT. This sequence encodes CASSLAGSNTGELFF.

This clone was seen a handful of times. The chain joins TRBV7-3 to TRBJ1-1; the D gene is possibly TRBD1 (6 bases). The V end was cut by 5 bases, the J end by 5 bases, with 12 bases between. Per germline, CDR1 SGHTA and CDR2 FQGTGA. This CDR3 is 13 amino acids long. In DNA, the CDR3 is TGTGCCAGCAGCGTCAGCAGGGGTACTGAAGCTTTCTTT. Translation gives CASSVSRGTEAFF. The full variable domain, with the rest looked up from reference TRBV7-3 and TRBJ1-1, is GAGVSQTPSNKVTEKGKYVELRCDPISGHTALYWYRQSLGQGPEFLIYFQGTGAADDSGLPNDRFFAVRPEGSVSTLKIQRTERGDSAVYLCASSVSRGTEAFFGQGTRLTVV.

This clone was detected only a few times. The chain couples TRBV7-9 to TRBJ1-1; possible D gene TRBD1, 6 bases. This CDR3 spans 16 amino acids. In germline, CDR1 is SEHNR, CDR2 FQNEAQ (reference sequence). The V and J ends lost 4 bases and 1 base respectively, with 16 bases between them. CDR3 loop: CASSSHRVSSNTEAFF. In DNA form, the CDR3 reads TGTGCCAGCAGCTCGCACAGGGTAAGCTCGAACACTGAAGCTTTCTTT.

The CDR3 is CASRPGTSYEQYF. CDR3 in DNA: TGCGCCAGCAGGCCCGGGACAAGTTACGAGCAGTACTTC. The chain combines TRBV5-1 with TRBJ2-7; tentative D call: TRBD1 (6 bases). Germline V CDR1 and CDR2: SGHRS, YFSETQ. V lost 5 bases and J 4 bases, leaving 13 bases between the germline ends. This CDR3 comprises 13 residues.